The 32 T cell receptor beta chains below were found in one sample sequenced in a study of cytomegalovirus exposure and HLA in healthy donors. PCR was performed using 60 Vbeta and 13 Jbeta primers. TCRdb's table, derived via immunoSEQ multiplex PCR, lists solely in-frame clones and lacks some. The sample includes under 200,000 clones, roughly two thirds seen only once; the top ten take about 2.5%. Sequencing input: PBMCs. The receptors originated from a woman aged 40 to 50 in good health and CMV-seropositive.

This clone was detected a few times. The CDR3: CASSVRTVGELFF. In nucleotides, the CDR3 is TGTGCCAGCAGTGTACGGACAGTCGGGGAGCTGTTTTTT. The rearrangement uses TRBV2 and TRBJ2-2; tentative D call: TRBD1 (6 bases). The CDR3 extends over 13 amino acids. Germline CDR1 and CDR2: SNHLY and FYNNEI. The V end was cut by 4 bases, the J end by 7 bases, with 10 bases between.

The chain is built from TRBV7-2 and TRBJ2-1; TRBD1 aligns across 11 bases. J was trimmed by 7 bases and V by 5 bases; bases with no gene match: 10. The CDR3 is 16 residues long. The germline gives CDR1 SGHTA, CDR2 FQGNSA. As DNA, the CDR3 is TGTGCCAGCAGCACCGGCCCGGGACAGGGGGGAAATGAGCAGTTCTTC. It yields the protein CASSTGPGQGGNEQFF.

The chain is built from TRBV2 and TRBJ2-7; D gene uncertain. CDR3 length equals 10 residues. Trimming took 5 bases from V and 3 from J, leaving 2 bases between them. Germline V CDR1 and CDR2: SNHLY, FYNNEI. CDR3 nucleotides: TGTGCCAGCAGTCTCTACGAGCAGTACTTC. Its translation is CASSLYEQYF.

The V and J genes are TRBV19 and TRBJ2-1, with a possible D match to TRBD1 (5 bases). The CDR3 is made up of 17 amino acids. Trimming took off 3 bases at V and 9 bases at J, with 24 bases between the two ends. CDR1 LNHDA and CDR2 SQIVND come from the germline V gene (reference sequence). CDR3 nucleotide sequence: TGTGCCAGTAGTATGGTCCTAAGAAGGGCCAGAAGGGGTGAGCAGTTCTTC. This codes for CASSMVLRRARRGEQFF. The whole variable domain, filled in from reference TRBV19 and TRBJ2-1, reads DGGITQSPKYLFRKEGQNVTLSCEQNLNHDAMYWYRQDPGQGLRLIYYSQIVNDFQKGDIAEGYSVSREKKESFPLTVTSAQKNPTAFYLCASSMVLRRARRGEQFFGPGTRLTVL.

This chain connects TRBV6-5 to TRBJ2-3; D is undetermined. Trimming pared 4 bases from V and 1 base from J, leaving 9 bases between. This CDR3 contains 14 residues. Germline lookup yields CDR1 MNHEY and CDR2 SVGAGI. CDR3 sequence: CASSSETGTDTQYF. The CDR3 DNA sequence: TGTGCCAGCAGTTCAGAGACTGGCACAGATACGCAGTATTTT.

This chain connects TRBV9 to TRBJ1-2; 7 nucleotides match TRBD1. The length of the CDR3 is 15 residues. Per the germline V gene, CDR1 is SGDLS and CDR2 is YYNGEE. Trimming at V came to 3 bases and at J to 4 bases, leaving 9 bases not matched to a gene. CDR3 in amino acids: CASSARTGDAYGYTF. Here the CDR3 DNA reads TGTGCCAGCAGCGCCCGCACAGGGGACGCCTATGGCTACACCTTC. Combining the CDR3 with reference TRBV9 and TRBJ1-2 gives the whole variable domain DSGVTQTPKHLITATGQRVTLRCSPRSGDLSVYWYQQSLDQGLQFLIQYYNGEERAKGNILERFSAQQFPDLHSELNLSSLELGDSALYFCASSARTGDAYGYTFGSGTRLTVV.

This clone was observed a few times. The CDR3 DNA is TGTGCCAGCAGCTCCACAGGGAACTATGGCTACACCTTC. Encoded protein: CASSSTGNYGYTF. The chain joins TRBV7-2 to TRBJ1-2; a possible D gene is TRBD1 (6 bases). CDR1 SGHTA and CDR2 FQGNSA come from the germline V gene. The CDR3 length is 13 residues. Deletions cut 4 bases from V and 2 bases from J, with 8 bases between.

This chain uses TRBV5-4 with TRBJ2-7; TRBD1 might be the D (5 bases). This CDR3 is 12 amino acids long. V was trimmed by 4 bases and J by 3 bases, leaving 8 bases between them. Germline V gene data show CDR1 as SGHNT and CDR2 as YYREEE (reference sequence). The CDR3 reads CASSRDSYEQYF. For the CDR3, the DNA is TGTGCCAGCAGCCGCGACAGCTACGAGCAGTACTTC.

As concerns this clone: The junction does not match germline at one end; this may be a read error. The chain carries TRBV18 and TRBJ1-6; 8 positions match TRBD1. Germline loops: CDR1 KGHSH, CDR2 LQKENI. The CDR3 is 16 amino acids. For the CDR3, the DNA is TGTGCCAGCTCGGCCGGGACAGGAGGCTCCGATTCACCCCTCAACTTT. Translating gives CASSAGTGGSDSPLNF.

The chain links TRBV21-1 to TRBJ2-1; the table assigns TRBD2, which was not confirmed against the DNA. TRBV21-1 is described as a pseudogene. The length of the CDR3 is 13 residues. The CDR3 here is CASSKCPCNEQFF. In nucleotides, the CDR3 is TGTGCCAGCAGCAAATGTCCGTGCAATGAGCAGTTCTTC.

This clone came up a few times. The chain is built from TRBV7-8 and TRBJ2-7; 7 bases agree with TRBD1. This CDR3 contains 15 residues. The V gene's germline CDR1 is SGHVS and CDR2 FQNEAQ. The J segment lost 2 bases and the V segment lost 0 bases, leaving 4 bases of the junction unmatched. The CDR3, as DNA: TGTGCCAGCAGCTTAGCGCCGACAGGGCCCTACGAGCAGTACTTC. Translated: CASSLAPTGPYEQYF.

The gene calls are TRBV6-1 and TRBJ2-3; 7 positions match TRBD1. CDR1 and CDR2 from the germline V gene are MNHNS and SASEGT. The CDR3 totals 17 residues. V dropped 2 bases and J dropped 0; count of bases not matched to a gene: 8. CDR3 sequence (DNA): TGTGCCAGCAGTGAAAAAGCCGGGACAGCTAGCACAGATACGCAGTATTTT. Translating it yields CASSEKAGTASTDTQYF.

The rearrangement links TRBV9 to TRBJ2-5; the D gene is possibly TRBD2 (7 bases). Per germline, CDR1 SGDLS and CDR2 YYNGEE. This CDR3 spans 16 amino acids. Trimming pared 0 bases from V and 5 bases from J, leaving 17 bases between. In nucleotides, the CDR3 is TGTGCCAGCAGCGTAGAGGCAAGGGGGGGAGAGGAGACCCAGTACTTC. Its protein product is CASSVEARGGEETQYF.

J is TRBJ2-1 and V is TRBV18, with TRBD2 matching 7 bases. The ends lost 9 bases at V and 10 bases at J; junction bases unmatched: 6. Germline CDR1 and CDR2: KGHSH and LQKENI. This CDR3 is 11 amino acids long. The CDR3 nucleotides read TGTGCCAGTTTTCTCGGGGGGGAGCAGTTCTTC. It is translated as CASFLGGEQFF. The variable domain in full, completed from reference TRBV18 and TRBJ2-1, reads NAGVMQNPRHLVRRRGQEARLRCSPMKGHSHVYWYRQLPEEGLKFMVYLQKENIIDESGMPKERFSAEFPKEGPSILRIQQVVRGDSAAYFCASFLGGEQFFGPGTRLTVL.

A remark on this clone: At one of its ends the junction is not consistent with the germline gene, which may arise from a read error. The chain recombines TRBV4-1 with TRBJ1-2; tentatively, D is TRBD1 (6 bases). The germline gives CDR1 MGHRA, CDR2 YSYEKL. The CDR3 totals 15 residues. The CDR3 here is CVSSQDWGGGYGYTF. DNA of the CDR3: TGCGTCAGCAGCCAAGATTGGGGGGGCGGTTATGGCTACACCTTC.

This clone has only a few counts. This chain connects TRBV27 to TRBJ2-4; D possibly corresponds to TRBD2 (7 bases). The V gene's germline CDR1 is MNHEY and CDR2 SMNVEV (reference sequence). CDR3 length: 14 amino acids. V was clipped by 3 bases and J by 8 bases, with 14 bases between them. This CDR3 reads CASSLGGAEDIQYF. The CDR3 nucleotides read TGTGCCAGCAGTTTGGGGGGGGCGGAGGACATTCAGTACTTC.

The table lists this clone with a few counts. The genes are TRBV6-5 and TRBJ1-1; 7 bases match TRBD1. CDR3 length: 15 amino acids. Per the germline V gene, CDR1 is MNHEY and CDR2 is SVGAGI. J lost 2 bases, V lost 7 bases, and 10 bases had no gene match. The CDR3 DNA is TGTGCCAGCACCCGGGAGGGGGCGAAAAACACTGAAGCTTTCTTT. Amino acid sequence: CASTREGAKNTEAFF.

The rearrangement joins TRBV12-5 to TRBJ1-3, with 7 nucleotides matching TRBD1. The CDR3 runs 18 residues. Germline CDR1 reads LGHNT; CDR2 reads FRNRAP. V lost 2 bases and J lost 5; bases outside the gene matches: 15. The CDR3, as DNA: TGTGCTAGTGGTTTGCCGTCGATACAGGGGTCAGGCAGAAACACCATATATTTT. Translating it yields CASGLPSIQGSGRNTIYF.

This clone was seen a single time. The chain is built from TRBV9 and TRBJ2-2, with D possibly matching TRBD1 (5 bases). V was pared by 1 base and J by 0 bases, with 7 bases between. The CDR3 is made up of 15 amino acids. Germline CDR1 is SGDLS and CDR2 is YYNGEE. The chain's CDR3 is CASSVRGTNTGELFF. In DNA, the CDR3 is TGTGCCAGCAGCGTAAGGGGTACGAACACCGGGGAGCTGTTTTTT.

This clone showed up just once. V and J are TRBV9 and TRBJ2-3; D might be TRBD2 (6 bases). Per germline, CDR1 SGDLS and CDR2 YYNGEE. The CDR3 totals 16 residues. The V end was cut by 3 bases, the J end by 3 bases, with 17 bases between. The CDR3 DNA reads TGTGCCAGCAGCGGGGCCGGGGGAACGGGGACAGATACGCAGTATTTT. Translated: CASSGAGGTGTDTQYF.

This chain uses TRBV7-9 with TRBJ1-5; the match to TRBD1 covers 10 bases. Looked up from germline, CDR1 is SEHNR and CDR2 is FQNEAQ (reference sequence). The CDR3 runs 14 residues. The V segment lost 5 bases and the J segment 5 bases; nucleotides outside the gene matches: 3. CDR3 sequence (DNA): TGTGCCAGCAGCCAGACAGGGGGCTATCAGCCCCAGCATTTT. Amino acids: CASSQTGGYQPQHF.

In regard to this clone: An end of the junction differs from the germline gene, which may be a read error. The rearrangement links TRBV18 to TRBJ1-5; tentative D call: TRBD1 (6 bases). This CDR3 has 15 amino acids. In germline, CDR1 is KGHSH, CDR2 LQKENI. The CDR3 loop reads CASSPAAGANQPQNF. CDR3 nucleotide sequence: TGTGCCAGCTCACCGGCCGCAGGGGCGAATCAGCCCCAGAATTTT.

This chain connects TRBV5-6 to TRBJ2-3; D gene uncertain. The CDR3 runs 14 residues. V shed 0 bases and J shed 1 base, with 6 bases lying between them. Looked up from germline, CDR1 is SGHDT and CDR2 is YYEEEE. For the CDR3, the DNA is TGTGCCAGCAGCTTGGCCTCCGGCACAGATACGCAGTATTTT. Translation: CASSLASGTDTQYF.

This chain links TRBV6-6 with TRBJ2-5; D is uncertain. Germline V CDR1 and CDR2: MNHNY, SVGAGI (reference sequence). The CDR3 covers 12 residues. V was cut by 4 bases and J by 2 bases, with 5 bases left in between. The CDR3 DNA reads as TGTGCCAGCAGTTCCCGGCAAGAGACCCAGTACTTC. Translation: CASSSRQETQYF.

The DNA of the CDR3 is TGTGCCAGCAGCGCGACAGGGTCTAACTATGGCTACACCTTC. Its translation: CASSATGSNYGYTF. V and J are TRBV9 and TRBJ1-2; 7 bases are a match to TRBD1. The CDR3 is 14 amino acids. Looked up from germline, CDR1 is SGDLS and CDR2 is YYNGEE. V lost 3 bases and J lost 0; bases outside the gene matches: 2.

The chain joins TRBV9 to TRBJ2-3; TRBD2 agrees at 10 bases. The CDR3 runs to 17 residues. The germline V gene encodes CDR1 SGDLS and CDR2 YYNGEE. The V and J ends lost 7 bases and 2 bases, in that order; junction bases with no gene match: 13. CDR3 nucleotides: TGTGCCAGCTCGGGGGGAACTAGCGGGATCTTCACAGATACGCAGTATTTT. It specifies CASSGGTSGIFTDTQYF. Looking up the rest from reference TRBV9 and TRBJ2-3 gives the full variable domain: DSGVTQTPKHLITATGQRVTLRCSPRSGDLSVYWYQQSLDQGLQFLIQYYNGEERAKGNILERFSAQQFPDLHSELNLSSLELGDSALYFCASSGGTSGIFTDTQYFGPGTRLTVL.

This chain links TRBV6-5 with TRBJ1-6; D is uncertain. There are 15 residues in the CDR3. Per germline, CDR1 MNHEY and CDR2 SVGAGI. V lost 0 bases and J 7 bases, leaving 10 bases between the germline ends. CDR3 amino acids: CASSYSSAGNSPLHF. The CDR3 DNA reads TGTGCCAGCAGTTACTCTTCGGCGGGGAATTCACCCCTCCACTTT.

The chain combines TRBV11-2 with TRBJ2-7; tentatively, D is TRBD2 (6 bases). Trimming shortened V by 5 bases and J by 2 bases, and 19 bases separated the two germline ends. Germline-derived CDR1 and CDR2 are SGHAT and FQNNGV. The CDR3 has 16 amino acids. The CDR3 nucleotides read TGTGCCAGCAGCCCGTGGGGACTCGATACCACCTACGAGCAGTACTTC. Amino acid sequence: CASSPWGLDTTYEQYF.

The chain links TRBV6-5 to TRBJ1-6; D not certain. Trimming took 0 bases from V and 2 from J, leaving 8 bases between them. The V gene's germline CDR1 is MNHEY and CDR2 SVGAGI. The CDR3 length is 16 residues. The CDR3 here is CASSYSAGTYNSPLHF. For the CDR3, the DNA is TGTGCCAGCAGTTACTCAGCAGGAACCTATAATTCACCCCTCCACTTT.

This clone showed up just once. This sequence joins TRBV9 and TRBJ2-7, with D perhaps TRBD2 (7 bases). CDR3 size: 14 residues. The germline gives CDR1 SGDLS, CDR2 YYNGEE. V was cut by 1 base and J by 0 bases, with 8 bases left in between. The CDR3 nucleotides are TGTGCCAGCAGCGTAAGGGGGGGCTCCTACGAGCAGTACTTC. Protein product: CASSVRGGSYEQYF.

The J gene is TRBJ1-4, the V gene TRBV4-1; 9 bases align to TRBD1. Germline values: CDR1 MGHRA, CDR2 YSYEKL. The CDR3 is 16 amino acids. V gave up 3 bases and J gave up 5 bases; unmatched junction bases: 7. In nucleotides, the CDR3 is TGCGCCAGCAGCCAGGGACAGGGACCGATCAATGAAAAACTGTTTTTT. It encodes CASSQGQGPINEKLFF.

The rearrangement links TRBV6-5 to TRBJ1-2; the D is unclear. Trimming stripped 3 bases from V and 3 bases from J, with 14 bases between. In germline, CDR1 is MNHEY, CDR2 SVGAGI. The CDR3 sequence is 15 residues long. The CDR3 coding sequence is TGTGCCAGCAGTTATAACAACCCGAGGGACTATGGCTACACCTTC. This gives the protein CASSYNNPRDYGYTF.